The clone carrying this T cell receptor (beta chain) was picked up many times. As for time point: newly diagnosed GD, antithyroid drugs for less than 3 months. From RNA extracted from PBMCs, the TCR library was made. Investigators prepared the TCR beta libraries by applying iRepertoire HTBI primers and Arm-PCR of CDR3 regions. Using its own MiXCR run on the multiplex PCR reads, TCRdb lists one record per CDR3 protein. The repertoire includes about 400,000 distinct CDR3 sequences, 15% of them detected once, and approximately 7.8% sits in the top ten. This record belongs to a study of regulatory T cells in long-lasting Graves disease. Trimming removed 1 base from V and 8 bases from J; junction bases left unmatched: 8. Looked up from germline, CDR1 is SGHRS and CDR2 is YFSETQ. The CDR3 length is 15 residues. The sample was also linked to a second study, of T cells in Graves' hyperthyroidism and ophthalmopathy. From that report: Peripheral blood also featured most of the thyroid clonotypes expanded above 0.001.

This receptor was taken from a woman aged 40 to 49 with Graves disease. The source was peripheral blood mononuclear cells (PBMCs), collected at new diagnosis, from a patient treated with antithyroid drugs. This sequence joins TRBV5-1 and TRBJ2-1, with 8 bases lining up with TRBD2. CDR3 protein: CASSLYGGGFDEQFF. CDR3 coding DNA: TGCGCCAGCAGCTTGTACGGGGGGGGCTTCGATGAGCAGTTCTTC.